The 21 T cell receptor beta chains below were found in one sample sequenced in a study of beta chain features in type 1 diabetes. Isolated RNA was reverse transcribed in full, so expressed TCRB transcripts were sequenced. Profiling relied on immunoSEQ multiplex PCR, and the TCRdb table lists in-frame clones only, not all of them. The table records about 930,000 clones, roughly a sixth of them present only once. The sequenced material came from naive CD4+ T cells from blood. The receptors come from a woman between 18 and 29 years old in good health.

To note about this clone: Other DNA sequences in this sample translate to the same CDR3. In DNA form, the CDR3 reads TGTGCCAGCAGCGTAGGGGGCCAGGGATCCTATGGCTACACCTTC. Translating gives CASSVGGQGSYGYTF. The rearrangement uses TRBV9 and TRBJ1-2; maybe TRBD1 (5 bases). CDR3 length: 15 amino acids. The germline V gene encodes CDR1 SGDLS and CDR2 YYNGEE. The V end lost 0 bases, the J end lost 4 bases, and 13 bases lay between the germline ends. Based on the CDR3 plus reference TRBV9 and TRBJ1-2, the full variable domain is DSGVTQTPKHLITATGQRVTLRCSPRSGDLSVYWYQQSLDQGLQFLIQYYNGEERAKGNILERFSAQQFPDLHSELNLSSLELGDSALYFCASSVGGQGSYGYTFGSGTRLTVV.

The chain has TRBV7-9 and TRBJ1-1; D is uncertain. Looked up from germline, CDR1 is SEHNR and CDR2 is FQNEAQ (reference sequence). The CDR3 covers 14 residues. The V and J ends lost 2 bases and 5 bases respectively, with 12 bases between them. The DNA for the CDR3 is TGTGCCAGCAGCTTAAATTCAGGTGAGACTGAAGCTTTCTTT. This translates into CASSLNSGETEAFF.

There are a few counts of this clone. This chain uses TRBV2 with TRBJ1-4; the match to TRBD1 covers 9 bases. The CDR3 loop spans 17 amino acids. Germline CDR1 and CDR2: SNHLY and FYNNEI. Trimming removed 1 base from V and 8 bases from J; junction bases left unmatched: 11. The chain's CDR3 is CASSEVRDRVLREKLFF. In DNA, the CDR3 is TGTGCCAGCAGTGAAGTCCGGGACAGGGTTTTGCGAGAAAAACTGTTTTTT.

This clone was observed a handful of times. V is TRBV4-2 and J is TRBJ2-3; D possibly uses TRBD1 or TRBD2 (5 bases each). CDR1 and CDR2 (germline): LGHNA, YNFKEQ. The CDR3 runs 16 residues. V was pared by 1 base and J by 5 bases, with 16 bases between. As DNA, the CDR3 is TGTGCCAGCAGCCAAGGGGACGCACCTTCAATAGATACGCAGTATTTT. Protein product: CASSQGDAPSIDTQYF.

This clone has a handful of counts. For the CDR3, the DNA is TGCGCCAGCAGTCAATATCCGGGTACAGGGACTCCGGGTGAAGCTTTCTTT. This translates into CASSQYPGTGTPGEAFF. The V and J genes are TRBV23-1 and TRBJ1-1; a possible D gene is TRBD1 (6 bases). TRBV23-1 is treated as an ORF (open reading frame) with a function not yet certain. CDR3 size: 17 residues. V was clipped by 1 base and J by 7 bases, with 22 bases between them.

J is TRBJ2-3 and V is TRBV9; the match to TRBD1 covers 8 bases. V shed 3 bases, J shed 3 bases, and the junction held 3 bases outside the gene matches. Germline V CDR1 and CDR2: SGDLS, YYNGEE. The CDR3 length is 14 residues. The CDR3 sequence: CASSGRTGTDTQYF. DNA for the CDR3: TGTGCCAGCAGCGGGCGGACAGGGACAGATACGCAGTATTTT.

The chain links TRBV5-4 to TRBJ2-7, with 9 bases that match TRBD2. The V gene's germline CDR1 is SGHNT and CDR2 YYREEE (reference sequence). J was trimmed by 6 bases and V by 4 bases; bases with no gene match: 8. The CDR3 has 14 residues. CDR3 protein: CASSPGLAPFEQYF. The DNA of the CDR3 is TGTGCCAGCAGCCCGGGACTAGCCCCTTTCGAGCAGTACTTC.

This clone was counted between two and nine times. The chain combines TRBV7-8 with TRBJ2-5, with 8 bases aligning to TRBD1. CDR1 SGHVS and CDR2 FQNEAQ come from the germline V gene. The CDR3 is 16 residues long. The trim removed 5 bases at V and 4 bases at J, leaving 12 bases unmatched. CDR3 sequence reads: CASSPPDRAWRETQYF. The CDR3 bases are TGTGCCAGCAGCCCCCCGGACAGGGCTTGGCGAGAGACCCAGTACTTC.

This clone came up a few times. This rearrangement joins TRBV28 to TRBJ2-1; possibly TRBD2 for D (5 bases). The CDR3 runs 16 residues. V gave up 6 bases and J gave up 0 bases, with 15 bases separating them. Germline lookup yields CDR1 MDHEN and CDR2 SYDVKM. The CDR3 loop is CASSGPGLSSYNEQFF. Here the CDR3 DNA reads TGTGCCAGCAGCGGCCCGGGGTTGAGCTCCTACAATGAGCAGTTCTTC.

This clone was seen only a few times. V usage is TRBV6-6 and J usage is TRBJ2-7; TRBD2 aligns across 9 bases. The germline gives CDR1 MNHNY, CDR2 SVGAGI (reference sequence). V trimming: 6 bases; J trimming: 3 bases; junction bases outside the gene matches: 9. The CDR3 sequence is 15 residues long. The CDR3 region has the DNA TGTGCCAGCAGCCAACTGACTAGCGGAAGCTACGAGCAGTACTTC. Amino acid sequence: CASSQLTSGSYEQYF.

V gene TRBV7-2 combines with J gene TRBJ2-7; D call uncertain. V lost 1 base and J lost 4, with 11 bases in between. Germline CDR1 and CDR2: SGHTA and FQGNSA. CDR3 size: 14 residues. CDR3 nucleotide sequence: TGTGCCAGCAGCTTAGTCCCGGGCCTTTACGAGCAGTACTTC. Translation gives CASSLVPGLYEQYF.

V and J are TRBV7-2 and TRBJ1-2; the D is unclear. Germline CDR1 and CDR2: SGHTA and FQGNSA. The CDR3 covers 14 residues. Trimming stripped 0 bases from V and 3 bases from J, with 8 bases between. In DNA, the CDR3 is TGTGCCAGCAGCTTAGCGGTGGGCCACTATGGCTACACCTTC. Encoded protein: CASSLAVGHYGYTF.

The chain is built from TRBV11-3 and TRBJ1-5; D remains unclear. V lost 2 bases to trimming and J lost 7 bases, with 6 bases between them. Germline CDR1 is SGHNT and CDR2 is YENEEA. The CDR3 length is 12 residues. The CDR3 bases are TGTGCCAGCAGCTTAAAATTCCAGCCCCAGCATTTT. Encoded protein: CASSLKFQPQHF.

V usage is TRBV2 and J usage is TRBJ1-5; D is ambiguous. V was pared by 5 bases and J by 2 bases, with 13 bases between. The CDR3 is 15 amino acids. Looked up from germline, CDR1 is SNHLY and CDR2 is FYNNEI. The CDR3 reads CASSFSGPGNQPQHF. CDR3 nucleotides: TGTGCCAGCAGTTTCAGCGGTCCGGGCAATCAGCCCCAGCATTTT.

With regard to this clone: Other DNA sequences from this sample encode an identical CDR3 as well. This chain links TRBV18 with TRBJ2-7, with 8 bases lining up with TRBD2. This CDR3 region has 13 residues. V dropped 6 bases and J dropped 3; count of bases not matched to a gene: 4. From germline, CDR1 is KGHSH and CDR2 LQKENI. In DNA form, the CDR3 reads TGTGCCAGCTCCCCGGGACTAGGCTACGAGCAGTACTTC. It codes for CASSPGLGYEQYF.

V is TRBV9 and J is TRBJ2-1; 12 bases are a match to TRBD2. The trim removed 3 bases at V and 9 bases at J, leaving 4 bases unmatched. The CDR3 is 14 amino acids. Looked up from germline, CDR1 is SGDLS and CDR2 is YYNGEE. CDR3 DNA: TGTGCCAGCAGCGAGCTAGCGGGAGGGGCTGAGCAGTTCTTC. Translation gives CASSELAGGAEQFF.

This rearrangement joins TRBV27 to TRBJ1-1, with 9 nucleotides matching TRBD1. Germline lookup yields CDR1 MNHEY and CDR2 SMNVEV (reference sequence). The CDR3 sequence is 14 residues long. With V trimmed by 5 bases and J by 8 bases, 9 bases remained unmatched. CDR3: CASSHGTGKDEAFF. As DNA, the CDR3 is TGTGCCAGCAGTCACGGGACAGGGAAGGACGAAGCTTTCTTT.

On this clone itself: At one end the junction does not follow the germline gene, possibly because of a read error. CDR3 DNA sequence: TGTGCCAGCAGTGGTTGGACAGTGGGTAATGGAAAACTGTTTTTT. It encodes CASSGWTVGNGKLFF. The chain recombines TRBV25-1 with TRBJ1-4; TRBD1 might be the D (6 bases). There are 15 residues in the CDR3. Germline lookup yields CDR1 MGHDK and CDR2 SYGVNS.

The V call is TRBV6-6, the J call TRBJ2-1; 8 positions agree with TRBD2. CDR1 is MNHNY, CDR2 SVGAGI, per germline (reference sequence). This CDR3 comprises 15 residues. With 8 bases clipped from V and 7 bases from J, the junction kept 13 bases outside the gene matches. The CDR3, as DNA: TGTGCCAGCGGCCGTAGCGGGATGTGGGAGAATGAGCAGTTCTTC. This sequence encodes CASGRSGMWENEQFF.

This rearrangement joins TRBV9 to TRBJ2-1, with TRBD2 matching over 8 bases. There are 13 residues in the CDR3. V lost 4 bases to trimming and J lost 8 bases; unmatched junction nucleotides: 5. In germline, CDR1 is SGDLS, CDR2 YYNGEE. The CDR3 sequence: CASSRSGSYEQFF. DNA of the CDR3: TGTGCCAGCAGCAGGAGCGGGAGCTATGAGCAGTTCTTC.

The CDR3 nucleotides read TGTGCCAGCAGCTTAGGTCCTTACACGACCGCCGCGAAACTACATGGCTACACCTTC. Encoded protein: CASSLGPYTTAAKLHGYTF. The gene calls are TRBV7-9 and TRBJ1-2, with D hard to call. The V and J ends lost 1 base and 6 bases respectively, with 27 bases between them. The CDR3 consists of 19 residues. Germline CDR1 is SEHNR and CDR2 is FQNEAQ (reference sequence). The variable domain in full, completed from reference TRBV7-9 and TRBJ1-2, reads DTGVSQNPRHKITKRGQNVTFRCDPISEHNRLYWYRQTLGQGPEFLTYFQNEAQLEKSRLLSDRFSAERPKGSFSTLEIQRTEQGDSAMYLCASSLGPYTTAAKLHGYTFGSGTRLTVV.